This record concerns one T cell receptor (beta chain) sequence. The data originate from a study of blood T cell repertoires in COVID-19. Background on the study: Acute and convalescent COVID-19 specimens originated in the United States, Italy and Spain. PBMCs, B-cell-depleted T cells, or T cells provided the cDNA or gDNA that made up the material.

The protocol was immunoSEQ multiplex PCR, while the TCRdb copy is restricted to in-frame clones and leaves out a portion. The table shows 110,000 to 150,000 clones, with about 84% occurring only once. Sequencing was carried out using PBMCs or T cells enriched from blood (not recorded which). The receptor comes from a woman aged 18 to 35 who had been exposed to COVID-19.

The CDR3 sequence is CATSRDGHGYTF. The CDR3 nucleotides are TGTGCCACCAGCAGAGATGGGCACGGCTACACCTTC. The chain links TRBV15 to TRBJ1-2; D unclear. The CDR3 extends over 12 amino acids. Trimming removed 0 bases at V and 8 bases at J, with 7 bases between. In germline, CDR1 is LNHNV, CDR2 YYDKDF (reference sequence).